What follows describes a single T cell receptor beta chain. TCRdb's copy holds only in-frame clones and misses some; the assay was immunoSEQ multiplex PCR. The data show about 170,000 clones, with approximately 86% seen just once and roughly 5% held by the top ten. This record comes from a study of control samples from healthy donors and cancer patients. The V gene lost 1 base and the J gene lost 0 bases, with 9 bases spanning the gap. From germline, CDR1 is SGHVS and CDR2 FQNEAQ. The CDR3 totals 15 residues. The V call is TRBV7-8, the J call TRBJ1-1, with D uncertain. This clonotype was obtained from a woman in her thirties in good health. Sequencing input: blood. The CDR3 nucleotides are TGTGCCAGCAGCTTAGGGCCGGGTATGAACACTGAAGCTTTCTTT. This encodes CASSLGPGMNTEAFF.